The 10 T cell receptor beta chains below come from one sample, sequenced in a study of blood T cell repertoires in COVID-19. Profiling relied on immunoSEQ multiplex PCR, and the TCRdb table lists in-frame clones only, not all of them. This repertoire shows around 300,000 clones, over 75% found once; its top ten account for about an eighth. The sequenced sample was peripheral blood. All receptors derive from a human donor in a cohort sampled during active COVID-19.

This clone appeared a single time. The rearrangement links TRBV19 to TRBJ1-6, with a tentative D call TRBD1 (6 bases). Per the germline V gene, CDR1 is LNHDA and CDR2 is SQIVND (reference sequence). CDR3 length: 14 residues. V was clipped by 9 bases and J by 5 bases, with 14 bases between them. CDR3 bases: TGTGCCAGCGCCAAGCAGGGGCATAATTCACCCCTCCACTTT. Translation gives CASAKQGHNSPLHF.

This clone was seen a few times. The chain links TRBV6-2 or TRBV6-3 to TRBJ2-2; 10 positions match TRBD2. Germline CDR1 reads MNHEY; CDR2 reads SVGEGT. Trimming removed 6 bases from V and 3 bases from J; junction bases left unmatched: 10. CDR3 length equals 17 residues. The CDR3 sequence: CASSRPSGSRDTGELFF. CDR3 bases: TGTGCCAGCAGCAGACCTAGCGGGAGTAGGGACACCGGGGAGCTGTTTTTT.

This clone was observed a single time. The chain is built from TRBV28 and TRBJ2-7; D may be TRBD1 (5 bases). Trimming removed 7 bases at V and 5 bases at J, with 9 bases between. The CDR3 spans 11 residues. Looked up from germline, CDR1 is MDHEN and CDR2 is SYDVKM. This CDR3 is CASTQGNEQYF. The CDR3 nucleotides read TGTGCCAGCACCCAGGGTAACGAGCAGTACTTC.

The chain carries TRBV27 and TRBJ1-6; tentative D call: TRBD1 (5 bases). The CDR3 runs 14 residues. Germline V gene sequence: CDR1 MNHEY, CDR2 SMNVEV (reference sequence). Trimming shortened V by 4 bases and J by 9 bases, and 13 bases separated the two germline ends. In DNA, the CDR3 is TGTGCCAGCAGTTGGGGGGGGTCGGGTTCACCCCTCCACTTT. Translation gives CASSWGGSGSPLHF.

This sequence joins TRBV15 and TRBJ1-5; TRBD1 matches at 10 bases. The CDR3 is 17 residues long. Unmatched junction bases numbered 11, after V lost 8 bases and J lost 1 base. Germline assignment: CDR1 LNHNV and CDR2 YYDKDF (reference sequence). CDR3 in amino acids: CATRDRGFGRSNQPQHF. CDR3 nucleotides: TGTGCCACCCGGGACAGGGGTTTTGGGAGAAGCAATCAGCCCCAGCATTTT.

V is TRBV19 and J is TRBJ2-3; maybe TRBD2 (6 bases). From germline, CDR1 is LNHDA and CDR2 SQIVND (reference sequence). CDR3 length: 17 residues. The V gene lost 0 bases and the J gene lost 2 bases, with 15 bases spanning the gap. The CDR3 DNA reads as TGTGCCAGTAGTATAGACCTTAGCGGATTTAACACAGATACGCAGTATTTT. Its translation is CASSIDLSGFNTDTQYF.

This clone was counted a single time. The rearrangement uses TRBV9 and TRBJ2-1, with TRBD1 matching over 9 bases. Per the germline V gene, CDR1 is SGDLS and CDR2 is YYNGEE. The V segment lost 3 bases and the J segment 2 bases; nucleotides outside the gene matches: 18. This CDR3 spans 20 amino acids. The DNA of the CDR3 is TGTGCCAGCAGCGAAGGAACCGGGACAGGGTCACCGTCACCCTACAATGAGCAGTTCTTC. Protein sequence: CASSEGTGTGSPSPYNEQFF.

The chain carries TRBV5-1 and TRBJ2-1; 15 bases agree with TRBD2. Germline-derived CDR1 and CDR2 are SGHRS and YFSETQ. The trim removed 0 bases at V and 10 bases at J, leaving 5 bases unmatched. The length of the CDR3 is 16 residues. CDR3 DNA: TGCGCCAGCAGCTTGGAGGGACTAGCGGGAGGTGGGGAGCAGTTCTTC. Translated: CASSLEGLAGGGEQFF. Full variable domain (missing parts from reference TRBV5-1 and TRBJ2-1): KAGVTQTPRYLIKTRGQQVTLSCSPISGHRSVSWYQQTPGQGLQFLFEYFSETQRNKGNFPGRFSGRQFSNSRSEMNVSTLELGDSALYLCASSLEGLAGGGEQFFGPGTRLTVL.

This sequence joins TRBV4-1 and TRBJ2-3, with a possible D match to TRBD2 (6 bases). Per germline, CDR1 MGHRA and CDR2 YSYEKL. Trimming removed 3 bases from V and 3 bases from J, with 10 bases in between. The length of the CDR3 is 14 residues. CDR3 in DNA: TGCGCCAGCAGCCACAAACGGGAGACAGATACGCAGTATTTT. The encoded protein is CASSHKRETDTQYF.

J is TRBJ2-1 and V is TRBV9; TRBD2 is a possible D gene (7 bases). Trimming pared 4 bases from V and 6 bases from J, leaving 11 bases between. Germline V lookup: CDR1 SGDLS, CDR2 YYNGEE. The CDR3 totals 13 residues. For the CDR3, the DNA is TGTGCCAGCAGCCGCGCGGGGGCCAATGAGCAGTTCTTC. It yields the protein CASSRAGANEQFF.